This TCR beta chain came from a study of blood T cell repertoires in COVID-19. Study at large: COVID-19 samples from acute and convalescent phases originated in the United States, Italy and Spain.

Participants were aged about 18 to 100 years, lived in about two dozen US areas, and enrolled virtually. Clinical histories supplied by participants themselves formed the basis of cohort assignment. This table comes from immunoSEQ multiplex PCR, and its TCRdb copy is limited to in-frame clones, with some not included. This table has approximately 360,000 clones, around 83% appearing once. V lost 0 bases, J lost 1 base, and 16 bases lay in between. The CDR3 loop spans 17 amino acids. CDR1 and CDR2 (germline): SGDLS, YYNGEE. The sequencing sample was made of PBMCs or T cells enriched from blood (not recorded which). The chain joins TRBV9 to TRBJ1-2, with a tentative D call TRBD1 (5 bases). The TCR was taken from a woman aged 45 to 65 who had recovered from COVID-19. The CDR3 region has the DNA TGTGCCAGCAGCGTAGGGGGCAGCAGAACCCTTAACTATGGCTACACCTTC. Its translation is CASSVGGSRTLNYGYTF.